The T cell receptor beta chain described here comes from a study of cytomegalovirus exposure and HLA in healthy donors. The study, taken as a whole, reports: Later analysis demonstrated an association between a missense DCLRE1C variant and TCR beta V- and J-gene trimming. TCR beta V segments were, for the most part, productive about 87% or about 30% of the time in an earlier analysis.

The PCR was carried out with 60 Vbeta primers and 13 Jbeta primers. Method: immunoSEQ multiplex PCR; TCRdb's copy keeps in-frame clones and lacks some. The table lists about 200,000 clones, 65% to 90% of them singletons. Concerning this clone itself: Antigen: not known.

The specimen sequenced was PBMCs. The TCR sequence derives from a woman aged 45-59 years in good health and CMV-seronegative.

CDR3 sequence reads: CASSYSGGDYGYTF. CDR3 DNA sequence: TGTGCCAGCAGTTACTCCGGAGGGGACTATGGCTACACCTTC. This sequence joins TRBV6-6 and TRBJ1-2; TRBD1 is a possible D gene (5 bases). Germline V CDR1 and CDR2: MNHNY, SVGAGI (reference sequence). Trimming cost V 0 bases and J 3 bases, with 8 bases left between them. The CDR3 contains 14 residues.